This T cell receptor beta chain was captured by sequencing in a study of cytomegalovirus exposure and HLA in healthy donors. The V segment lost 4 bases and the J segment 3 bases; nucleotides outside the gene matches: 2. The CDR3 covers 15 residues. Looked up from germline, CDR1 is SNHLY and CDR2 is FYNNEI. This clone has only one observation. This table comes from immunoSEQ multiplex PCR, and its TCRdb copy is limited to in-frame clones, with some not included. The sample records some 71,000 clones, about 94% being singletons. This chain links TRBV2 with TRBJ2-6, with 8 bases lining up with TRBD2. Sequencing was performed on PBMCs. The origin of this receptor is a woman aged 18-29 years in good health and CMV-seronegative. CDR3 loop: CASSVGGDGANVLTF. The CDR3, as DNA: TGTGCCAGCAGTGTCGGGGGGGATGGGGCCAACGTCCTGACTTTC.